The rows below give T cell receptor beta chains drawn from one sample of a study of beta chain features in type 1 diabetes. Sequencing was performed with immunoSEQ multiplex PCR; in TCRdb, only in-frame clones are kept and a portion is missing. In the table there are about 360,000 clones, 10% to 15% of which are singletons. Sequences were obtained from naive CD4+ T cells from blood. Receptors were obtained from a man aged 18 to 30 in good health. CDR3s include the opening cysteine and the closing phenylalanine or tryptophan. The order of the fields is D gene, clone size, J gene, V gene, CDR3 DNA, CDR3 protein. The D gene is left open where the match is weak. A clone size is listed for some rows: how often the clone was seen (once, few, many), or a class if it is expanded.

d_gene: -
abundance: -
j_gene: TRBJ1-2
v_gene: TRBV7-9
CDR3nt: TGTGCCAGCAGCTTAGAGAAGAAGAGCGGCTACACCTTC
CDR3aa: CASSLEKKSGYTF

d_gene: -
abundance: few
j_gene: TRBJ2-3
v_gene: TRBV14
CDR3nt: TGTGCCAGCAGCCAAGGGAGAGGGTATGATACGCAGTATTTT
CDR3aa: CASSQGRGYDTQYF

d_gene: TRBD1
abundance: few
j_gene: TRBJ1-2
v_gene: TRBV28
CDR3nt: TGTGCCAGCAGTTGGGGACAGGGGAACTATGGCTACACCTTC
CDR3aa: CASSWGQGNYGYTF

d_gene: -
abundance: -
j_gene: TRBJ1-2
v_gene: TRBV30
CDR3nt: TGTGCCTGGAGTGACCTGCGGGCACACGGAAGGTATGGCTACACCTTC
CDR3aa: CAWSDLRAHGRYGYTF

d_gene: -
abundance: many
j_gene: TRBJ1-1
v_gene: TRBV5-4
CDR3nt: TGTGCCAGCAGCTTCCAAGGGGGCACTGAAGCTTTCTTT
CDR3aa: CASSFQGGTEAFF

d_gene: -
abundance: -
j_gene: TRBJ1-1
v_gene: TRBV12-5
CDR3nt: TGTGCTAGTGGTTTGGTACCCAGGAACACTGAAGCTTTCTTT
CDR3aa: CASGLVPRNTEAFF

d_gene: -
abundance: -
j_gene: TRBJ2-5
v_gene: TRBV19
CDR3nt: TGTGCCAGTAGTACCGCCAGTGGAGGAGAGACCCAGTACTTC
CDR3aa: CASSTASGGETQYF

d_gene: -
abundance: few
j_gene: TRBJ2-7
v_gene: TRBV6-4
CDR3nt: TGTGCCAGCAGTGAATTTGCGGCCCAGGGGAAGGGAGAGCAGTACTTC
CDR3aa: CASSEFAAQGKGEQYF

d_gene: -
abundance: -
j_gene: TRBJ1-1
v_gene: TRBV7-9
CDR3nt: TGTGCCAGCAGCTTCCAGGGCTTGAGCACTGAAGCTTTCTTT
CDR3aa: CASSFQGLSTEAFF

d_gene: TRBD2
abundance: few
j_gene: TRBJ2-1
v_gene: TRBV11-2
CDR3nt: TGTGCCAGTTCCGGGACTAGCGGCTACAATGAGCAGTTCTTC
CDR3aa: CASSGTSGYNEQFF

d_gene: -
abundance: -
j_gene: TRBJ1-1
v_gene: TRBV28
CDR3nt: TGTGTCAGCAAAACGGGGACTGAAGCTTTCTTT
CDR3aa: CVSKTGTEAFF

d_gene: -
abundance: few
j_gene: TRBJ1-4
v_gene: TRBV6-6
CDR3nt: TGTGCCGCGGGAGTTCAAACTAATGAAAAACTGTTTTTT
CDR3aa: CAAGVQTNEKLFF

d_gene: -
abundance: -
j_gene: TRBJ1-5
v_gene: TRBV29-1
CDR3nt: TGCAGCGTTAAAGTGAGGGAGGGCAATCAGCCCCAGCATTTT
CDR3aa: CSVKVREGNQPQHF

d_gene: TRBD2
abundance: -
j_gene: TRBJ2-7
v_gene: TRBV18
CDR3nt: TGTGCCAGCTCAGCCGGGACTAAGCAGTACTTC
CDR3aa: CASSAGTKQYF

d_gene: -
abundance: -
j_gene: TRBJ2-2
v_gene: TRBV28
CDR3nt: TGTGCCAGCAGTCGACCCGTCCGGGTCACCGGGGAGCTGTTTTTT
CDR3aa: CASSRPVRVTGELFF

d_gene: TRBD2
abundance: -
j_gene: TRBJ2-5
v_gene: TRBV9
CDR3nt: TGTGCCAGCAGCGTAGGTAGCGGGAGGGAGACCCAGTACTTC
CDR3aa: CASSVGSGRETQYF

d_gene: TRBD2
abundance: few
j_gene: TRBJ2-1
v_gene: TRBV30
CDR3nt: TGTGCCTGGAGTGTACACAGGACTAGCGGGGGGGGCAATGAGCAGTTCTTC
CDR3aa: CAWSVHRTSGGGNEQFF

d_gene: -
abundance: -
j_gene: TRBJ2-5
v_gene: TRBV5-4
CDR3nt: TGTGCCAGCAGCTTGAGTGGAACAGGGTGGGCAGAGACCCAGTACTTC
CDR3aa: CASSLSGTGWAETQYF

d_gene: -
abundance: many
j_gene: TRBJ2-5
v_gene: TRBV7-9
CDR3nt: TGTGCCAGCAGCCGTGACGTGGGAGGAGAGACCCAGTACTTC
CDR3aa: CASSRDVGGETQYF

d_gene: TRBD1
abundance: -
j_gene: TRBJ2-5
v_gene: TRBV6-6
CDR3nt: TGTGCCAGCAGTTCGGACAGGGGCCAAGAGACCCAGTACTTC
CDR3aa: CASSSDRGQETQYF

d_gene: -
abundance: few
j_gene: TRBJ1-3
v_gene: TRBV25-1
CDR3nt: TGTGCCAGCGCCCCCGGGGGGGCGGCTGGAAACACCATATATTTT
CDR3aa: CASAPGGAAGNTIYF

d_gene: -
abundance: -
j_gene: TRBJ1-2
v_gene: TRBV5-6
CDR3nt: TGTGCCAGCAGCTCGCTCAGGCGCGGCTACACCTTC
CDR3aa: CASSSLRRGYTF

d_gene: -
abundance: -
j_gene: TRBJ1-2
v_gene: TRBV7-2
CDR3nt: TGTGCCTGCGCTACGCGACGGACTACCTATGGCTACACCTTC
CDR3aa: CACATRRTTYGYTF

d_gene: TRBD1
abundance: few
j_gene: TRBJ2-3
v_gene: TRBV12-5
CDR3nt: TGTGCTAGTGGTTCTTATTGGCCGACAGGGGGAACAGATACGCAGTATTTT
CDR3aa: CASGSYWPTGGTDTQYF

d_gene: TRBD2
abundance: -
j_gene: TRBJ2-3
v_gene: TRBV4-3
CDR3nt: TGCGCCAGCAGCCAAGATCTATGGACTAGCGGATACACAGATACGCAGTATTTT
CDR3aa: CASSQDLWTSGYTDTQYF

d_gene: -
abundance: -
j_gene: TRBJ1-4
v_gene: TRBV18
CDR3nt: TGTGCCAGCTCACCAACGGCAGCTAAGACGTCGGGACTGTTTTTT
CDR3aa: CASSPTAAKTSGLFF

d_gene: TRBD2
abundance: few
j_gene: TRBJ2-1
v_gene: TRBV9
CDR3nt: TGTGCCAGCAGCGTAGCGGCGGGAGCATTGGATGAGCAGTTCTTC
CDR3aa: CASSVAAGALDEQFF

d_gene: -
abundance: -
j_gene: TRBJ2-5
v_gene: TRBV5-1
CDR3nt: TGCGCCAGCAGTAGAGGAGAGACCCAGTACTTC
CDR3aa: CASSRGETQYF

d_gene: -
abundance: -
j_gene: TRBJ1-1
v_gene: TRBV4-2
CDR3nt: TGTGCCAGCAGCCAAGATCGAGAGGGAACGGCCTTT
CDR3aa: CASSQDREGTAF

d_gene: -
abundance: few
j_gene: TRBJ2-7
v_gene: TRBV5-4
CDR3nt: TGTGCCAGCAGCTTGGCCTCAGCCCCGGGAAACTCCTACGAGCAGTACTTC
CDR3aa: CASSLASAPGNSYEQYF

d_gene: TRBD1
abundance: -
j_gene: TRBJ2-5
v_gene: TRBV28
CDR3nt: TGTGCCAGCAGTTCGGGACAGGAGTCCTTTTCCGAGTACTTC
CDR3aa: CASSSGQESFSEYF

d_gene: TRBD1
abundance: -
j_gene: TRBJ2-7
v_gene: TRBV5-1
CDR3nt: TGCGCCAGCAGCTTGGGAGGAATAGACAGGGTCCACGAGCAGTACTTC
CDR3aa: CASSLGGIDRVHEQYF

d_gene: TRBD2
abundance: -
j_gene: TRBJ2-7
v_gene: TRBV15
CDR3nt: TGTGCCACCAGCAGGGGACTAGCGGGGACCTACGAGCAGTACTTC
CDR3aa: CATSRGLAGTYEQYF

d_gene: TRBD1
abundance: few
j_gene: TRBJ2-7
v_gene: TRBV19
CDR3nt: TGTGCCAGTAGTATGGACAGGGGATACGAGCAGTACTTC
CDR3aa: CASSMDRGYEQYF

d_gene: -
abundance: -
j_gene: TRBJ2-5
v_gene: TRBV10-3
CDR3nt: TGTGCCATCAGGGTTCAGGACATAGAGACCCAGTACTTC
CDR3aa: CAIRVQDIETQYF

d_gene: TRBD2
abundance: few
j_gene: TRBJ2-5
v_gene: TRBV5-1
CDR3nt: TGCGCCAGCAGCTTCGGAGTCCAGGGGACTAGCGGAGAGACCCAGTACTTC
CDR3aa: CASSFGVQGTSGETQYF

d_gene: TRBD2
abundance: few
j_gene: TRBJ2-7
v_gene: TRBV30
CDR3nt: TGTGCCTGGAGTGTAAACAGCCTAGCGGGAGGGTACGAGCAGTACTTC
CDR3aa: CAWSVNSLAGGYEQYF

d_gene: TRBD2
abundance: few
j_gene: TRBJ2-2
v_gene: TRBV7-2
CDR3nt: TGTGCCAGCAGCCCGGGGGGGGTCACCGGGGAGCTGTTTTTT
CDR3aa: CASSPGGVTGELFF

d_gene: TRBD2
abundance: -
j_gene: TRBJ2-1
v_gene: TRBV7-2
CDR3nt: TGTGCCAGCAGCTTGATAGCGGGTAGCAATGAGCAGTTCTTC
CDR3aa: CASSLIAGSNEQFF

d_gene: -
abundance: -
j_gene: TRBJ1-2
v_gene: TRBV6-5
CDR3nt: TGTGCCAGCAGTTACCGGTCAACCGCATCCTATGGCTACACCTTC
CDR3aa: CASSYRSTASYGYTF

d_gene: -
abundance: -
j_gene: TRBJ1-1
v_gene: TRBV5-1
CDR3nt: TGCGCCAGCAGCTTGAGGCAGGCGAACACTGAAGCTTTCTTT
CDR3aa: CASSLRQANTEAFF

d_gene: -
abundance: -
j_gene: TRBJ2-7
v_gene: TRBV4-3
CDR3nt: TGCGCCAGCAGCACGTGGGGCGGGCAGGGGCCGATCGAGCAGTACTTC
CDR3aa: CASSTWGGQGPIEQYF

d_gene: TRBD1
abundance: few
j_gene: TRBJ2-1
v_gene: TRBV19
CDR3nt: TGTGCCAGTAGTCCCCCGGGACAGGTATACAATGAGCAGTTCTTC
CDR3aa: CASSPPGQVYNEQFF

d_gene: -
abundance: -
j_gene: TRBJ2-5
v_gene: TRBV23-1
CDR3nt: TGCGCCAGCAGTCAATTCCCCGTACAAGAGACCCAGTACTTC
CDR3aa: CASSQFPVQETQYF

d_gene: -
abundance: -
j_gene: TRBJ1-5
v_gene: TRBV18
CDR3nt: TGTGCCAGCTCACCGGGGGTTGGACAGAACAATCAGCCCCAGCATTTT
CDR3aa: CASSPGVGQNNQPQHF

d_gene: -
abundance: -
j_gene: TRBJ1-1
v_gene: TRBV6-6
CDR3nt: TGTGCCAGCAGTTCGGCGGGACGGATGAACACTGAAGCTTTCTTT
CDR3aa: CASSSAGRMNTEAFF

d_gene: TRBD1
abundance: few
j_gene: TRBJ1-4
v_gene: TRBV4-3
CDR3nt: TGCGCCAGCAGCCGAGGACAGGGGGTATCTGAAAAACTGTTTTTT
CDR3aa: CASSRGQGVSEKLFF

d_gene: -
abundance: few
j_gene: TRBJ1-5
v_gene: TRBV7-3
CDR3nt: TGTGCCAGCAGCTTCAACAGAGATCAGCCCCAGCATTTT
CDR3aa: CASSFNRDQPQHF

d_gene: TRBD2
abundance: -
j_gene: TRBJ2-1
v_gene: TRBV10-3
CDR3nt: TGTGCCATCAGCAATCCAGTTGCGGGAGTGAATGAGCAGTTCTTC
CDR3aa: CAISNPVAGVNEQFF

d_gene: -
abundance: -
j_gene: TRBJ2-1
v_gene: TRBV6-6
CDR3nt: TGTGCCAGCAGTAGTCCTGGCGGAAACGGGCAGTTCTTC
CDR3aa: CASSSPGGNGQFF

d_gene: -
abundance: few
j_gene: TRBJ2-7
v_gene: TRBV6-5
CDR3nt: TGTGCCAGCAGCGGGCGGGTGGGAAGATTTTACGAGCAGTACTTC
CDR3aa: CASSGRVGRFYEQYF

d_gene: TRBD1
abundance: -
j_gene: TRBJ1-5
v_gene: TRBV30
CDR3nt: TGTGCCTGGAGTGTACGAGGCAGGGGGATTCAGCCCCAGCATTTT
CDR3aa: CAWSVRGRGIQPQHF

d_gene: TRBD2
abundance: -
j_gene: TRBJ2-2
v_gene: TRBV5-1
CDR3nt: TGCGCCAGCAGCTTCTCCGGGACTACCCACACCGGGGAGCTGTTTTTT
CDR3aa: CASSFSGTTHTGELFF

d_gene: -
abundance: few
j_gene: TRBJ2-2
v_gene: TRBV11-2
CDR3nt: TGTGCCAGCAGCCGGCCGGCAGGGCGGACCGGGGAGCTGTTTTTT
CDR3aa: CASSRPAGRTGELFF

d_gene: TRBD2
abundance: few
j_gene: TRBJ2-7
v_gene: TRBV4-2
CDR3nt: TGTGCCAGCAGCCAAGCGACGGGGGGATACGAGCAGTACTTC
CDR3aa: CASSQATGGYEQYF

d_gene: TRBD2
abundance: -
j_gene: TRBJ2-3
v_gene: TRBV29-1
CDR3nt: TGCAGCGTGGAGAGCGGGAGCCTCAGCACAGATACGCAGTATTTT
CDR3aa: CSVESGSLSTDTQYF

d_gene: TRBD1
abundance: few
j_gene: TRBJ1-5
v_gene: TRBV28
CDR3nt: TGTGCCAGCAGTTATCCTGGACAGGGTGGCCAGCCCCAGCATTTT
CDR3aa: CASSYPGQGGQPQHF

d_gene: TRBD1
abundance: -
j_gene: TRBJ2-7
v_gene: TRBV18
CDR3nt: TGTGCCAGCGACAGGGGGGACTACGAGCAGTACTTC
CDR3aa: CASDRGDYEQYF